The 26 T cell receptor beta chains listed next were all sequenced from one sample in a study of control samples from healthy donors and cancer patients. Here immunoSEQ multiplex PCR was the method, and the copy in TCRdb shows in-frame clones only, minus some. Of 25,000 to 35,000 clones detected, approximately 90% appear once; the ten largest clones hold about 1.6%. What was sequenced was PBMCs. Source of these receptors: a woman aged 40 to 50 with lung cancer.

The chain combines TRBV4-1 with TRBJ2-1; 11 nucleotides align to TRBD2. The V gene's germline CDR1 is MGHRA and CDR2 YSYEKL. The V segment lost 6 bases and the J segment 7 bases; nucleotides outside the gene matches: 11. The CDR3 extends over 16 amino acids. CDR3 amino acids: CASRLNSGGGGNEQFF. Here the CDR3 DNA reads TGCGCCAGCAGACTCAATAGCGGGGGGGGTGGAAATGAGCAGTTCTTC.

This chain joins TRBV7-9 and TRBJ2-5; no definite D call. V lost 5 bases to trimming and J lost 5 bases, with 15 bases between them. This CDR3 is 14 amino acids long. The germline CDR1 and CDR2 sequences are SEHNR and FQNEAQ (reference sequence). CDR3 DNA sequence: TGTGCCAGCAGCATACAAGGTCTCAGGGAGACCCAGTACTTC. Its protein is CASSIQGLRETQYF.

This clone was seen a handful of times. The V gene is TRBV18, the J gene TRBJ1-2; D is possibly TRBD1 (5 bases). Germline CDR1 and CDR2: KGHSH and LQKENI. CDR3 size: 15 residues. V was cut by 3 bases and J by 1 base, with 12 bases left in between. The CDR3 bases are TGTGCCAGCTCACCGGTGACAGAAGTTAACTATGGCTACACCTTC. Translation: CASSPVTEVNYGYTF.

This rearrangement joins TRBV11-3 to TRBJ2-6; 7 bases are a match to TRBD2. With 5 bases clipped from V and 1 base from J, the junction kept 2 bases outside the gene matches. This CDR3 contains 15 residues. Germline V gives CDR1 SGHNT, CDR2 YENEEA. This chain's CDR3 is CASSLGGSGANVLTF. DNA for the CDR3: TGTGCCAGCAGCCTCGGGGGGTCTGGGGCCAACGTCCTGACTTTC.

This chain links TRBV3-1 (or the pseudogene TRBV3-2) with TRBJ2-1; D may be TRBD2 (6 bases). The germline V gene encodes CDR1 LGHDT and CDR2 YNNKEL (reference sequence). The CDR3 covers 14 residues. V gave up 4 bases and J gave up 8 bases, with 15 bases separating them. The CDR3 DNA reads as TGTGCCAGCAGCCTTAATTTGGGGGGACATGAGCAGTTCTTC. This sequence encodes CASSLNLGGHEQFF.

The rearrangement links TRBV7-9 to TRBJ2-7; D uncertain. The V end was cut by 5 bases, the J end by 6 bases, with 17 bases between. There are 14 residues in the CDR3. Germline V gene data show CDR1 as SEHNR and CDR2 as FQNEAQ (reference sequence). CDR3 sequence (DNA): TGTGCCAGCAGCCCTCCCCGATGGCCCTTCGAGCAGTACTTC. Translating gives CASSPPRWPFEQYF.

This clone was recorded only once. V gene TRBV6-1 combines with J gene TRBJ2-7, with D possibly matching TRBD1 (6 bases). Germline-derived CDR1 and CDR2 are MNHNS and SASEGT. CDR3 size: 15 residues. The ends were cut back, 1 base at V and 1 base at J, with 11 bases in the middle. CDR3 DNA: TGTGCCAGCAGTGAAGAGGTGACAGGATCCTACGAGCAGTACTTC. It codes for CASSEEVTGSYEQYF.

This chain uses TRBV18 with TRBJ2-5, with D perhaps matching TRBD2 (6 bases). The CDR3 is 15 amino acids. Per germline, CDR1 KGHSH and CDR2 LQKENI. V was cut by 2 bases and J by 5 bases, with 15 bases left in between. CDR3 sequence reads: CASSPEGGDGETQYF. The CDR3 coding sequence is TGTGCCAGCTCACCAGAAGGAGGGGACGGGGAGACCCAGTACTTC.

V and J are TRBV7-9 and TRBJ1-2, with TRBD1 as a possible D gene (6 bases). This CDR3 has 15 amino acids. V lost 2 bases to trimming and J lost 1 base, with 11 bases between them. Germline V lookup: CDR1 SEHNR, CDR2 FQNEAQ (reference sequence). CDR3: CASSLFSDSNYGYTF. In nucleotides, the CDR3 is TGTGCCAGCAGCTTATTCTCGGACAGTAACTATGGCTACACCTTC.

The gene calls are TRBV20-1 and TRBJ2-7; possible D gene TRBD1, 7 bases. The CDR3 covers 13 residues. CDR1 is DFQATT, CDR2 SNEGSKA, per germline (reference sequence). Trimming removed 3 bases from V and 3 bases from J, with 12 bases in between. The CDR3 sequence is CSASSQGGYEQYF. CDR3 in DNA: TGCAGTGCTAGTTCTCAGGGGGGCTACGAGCAGTACTTC.

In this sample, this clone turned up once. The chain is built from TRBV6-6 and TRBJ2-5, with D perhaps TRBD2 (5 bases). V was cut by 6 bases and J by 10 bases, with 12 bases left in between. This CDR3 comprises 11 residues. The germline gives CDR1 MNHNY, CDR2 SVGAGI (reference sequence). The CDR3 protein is CASSGIGGQYF. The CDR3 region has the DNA TGTGCCAGCAGCGGGATTGGAGGCCAGTACTTC.

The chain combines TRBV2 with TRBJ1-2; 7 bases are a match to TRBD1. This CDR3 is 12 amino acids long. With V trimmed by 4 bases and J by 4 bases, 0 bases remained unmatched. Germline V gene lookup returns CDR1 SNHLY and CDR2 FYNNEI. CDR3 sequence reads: CASSGQGYGYTF. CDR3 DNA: TGTGCCAGCAGTGGACAGGGCTATGGCTACACCTTC.

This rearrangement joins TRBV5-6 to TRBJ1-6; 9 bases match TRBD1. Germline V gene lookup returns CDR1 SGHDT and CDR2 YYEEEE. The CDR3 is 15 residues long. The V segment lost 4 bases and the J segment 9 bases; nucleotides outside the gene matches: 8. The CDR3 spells CASSTRDRVFSPLHF. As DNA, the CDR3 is TGTGCCAGCAGCACCCGGGACAGGGTCTTTTCACCCCTCCACTTT.

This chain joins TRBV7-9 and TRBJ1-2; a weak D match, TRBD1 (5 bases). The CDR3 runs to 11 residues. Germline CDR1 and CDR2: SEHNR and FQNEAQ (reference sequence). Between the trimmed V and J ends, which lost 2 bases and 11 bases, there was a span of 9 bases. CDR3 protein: CASSLIGEYTF. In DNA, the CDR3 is TGTGCCAGCAGCTTAATAGGGGAATACACCTTC. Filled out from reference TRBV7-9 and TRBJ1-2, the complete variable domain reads DTGVSQNPRHKITKRGQNVTFRCDPISEHNRLYWYRQTLGQGPEFLTYFQNEAQLEKSRLLSDRFSAERPKGSFSTLEIQRTEQGDSAMYLCASSLIGEYTFGSGTRLTVV.

CDR3 bases: TGTGCCAGCAGCCAAACGCTAGTCTTTCCGAGCTCCTACGAGCAGTACTTC. It codes for CASSQTLVFPSSYEQYF. The rearrangement links TRBV3-1 (or the pseudogene TRBV3-2) to TRBJ2-7; D is uncertain. The V gene's germline CDR1 is LGHDT and CDR2 YNNKEL (reference sequence). The CDR3 sequence is 17 residues long. Trimming left V 2 bases short and J 0 bases short, with 17 bases between.

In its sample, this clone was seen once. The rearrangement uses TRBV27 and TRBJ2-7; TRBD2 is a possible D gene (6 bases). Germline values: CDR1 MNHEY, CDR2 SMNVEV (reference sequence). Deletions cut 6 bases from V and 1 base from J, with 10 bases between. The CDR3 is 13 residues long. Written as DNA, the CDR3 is TGTGCCAGCAGCCCCGCGGGGTCCTACGAGCAGTACTTC. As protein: CASSPAGSYEQYF.

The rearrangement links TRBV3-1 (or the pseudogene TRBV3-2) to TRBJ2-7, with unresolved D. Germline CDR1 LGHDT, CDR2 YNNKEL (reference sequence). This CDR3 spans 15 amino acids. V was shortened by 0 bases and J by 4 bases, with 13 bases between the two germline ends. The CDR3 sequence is CASSQDRTFGYEQYF. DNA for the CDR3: TGTGCCAGCAGCCAAGATCGGACGTTTGGGTACGAGCAGTACTTC.

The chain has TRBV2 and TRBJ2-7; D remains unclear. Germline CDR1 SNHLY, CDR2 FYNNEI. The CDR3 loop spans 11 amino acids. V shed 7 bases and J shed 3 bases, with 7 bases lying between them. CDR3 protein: CASKPLYEQYF. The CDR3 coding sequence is TGTGCCAGCAAACCCCTCTACGAGCAGTACTTC.

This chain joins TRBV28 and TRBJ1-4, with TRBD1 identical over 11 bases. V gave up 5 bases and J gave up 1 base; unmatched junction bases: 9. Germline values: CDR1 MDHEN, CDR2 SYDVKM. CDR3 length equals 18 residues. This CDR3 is CASSPRTGGILTNEKLFF. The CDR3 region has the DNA TGTGCCAGCAGTCCCAGGACAGGGGGCATTTTAACTAATGAAAAACTGTTTTTT.

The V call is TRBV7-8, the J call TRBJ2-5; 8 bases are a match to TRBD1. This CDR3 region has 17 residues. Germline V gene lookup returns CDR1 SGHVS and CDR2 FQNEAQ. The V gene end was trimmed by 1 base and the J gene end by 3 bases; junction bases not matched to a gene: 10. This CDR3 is CASSLGGSRGLKETQYF. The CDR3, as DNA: TGTGCCAGCAGCTTAGGAGGTTCCAGGGGGCTTAAAGAGACCCAGTACTTC.

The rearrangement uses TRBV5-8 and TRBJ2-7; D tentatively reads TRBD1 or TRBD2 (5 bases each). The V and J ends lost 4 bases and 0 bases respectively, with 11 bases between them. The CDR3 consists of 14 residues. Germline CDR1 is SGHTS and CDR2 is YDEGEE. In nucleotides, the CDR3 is TGTGCCAGCAGCCAAAAGGGGACCTCCTACGAGCAGTACTTC. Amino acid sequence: CASSQKGTSYEQYF.

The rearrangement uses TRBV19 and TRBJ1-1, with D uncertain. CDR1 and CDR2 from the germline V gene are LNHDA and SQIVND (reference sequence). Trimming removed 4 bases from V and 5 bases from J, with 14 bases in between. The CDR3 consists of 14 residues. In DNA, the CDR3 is TGTGCCAGTAGTACCCTCACGGGCAGGACTGAAGCTTTCTTT. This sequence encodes CASSTLTGRTEAFF.

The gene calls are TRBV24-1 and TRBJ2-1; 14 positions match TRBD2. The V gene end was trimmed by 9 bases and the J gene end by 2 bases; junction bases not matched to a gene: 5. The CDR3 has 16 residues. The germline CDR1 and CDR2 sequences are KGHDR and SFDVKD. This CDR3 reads CATGGTSGGTYNEQFF. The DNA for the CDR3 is TGTGCCACCGGGGGGACTAGCGGGGGTACCTACAATGAGCAGTTCTTC.

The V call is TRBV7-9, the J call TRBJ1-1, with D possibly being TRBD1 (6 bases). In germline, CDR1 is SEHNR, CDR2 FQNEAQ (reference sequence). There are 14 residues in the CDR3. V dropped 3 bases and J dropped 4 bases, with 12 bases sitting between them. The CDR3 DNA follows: TGTGCCAGCAGCTTTTCAGGGGTGGGCACTGAAGCTTTCTTT. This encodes CASSFSGVGTEAFF.

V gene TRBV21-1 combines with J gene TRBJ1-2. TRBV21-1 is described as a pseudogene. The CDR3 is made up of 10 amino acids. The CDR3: CAEGPQGYTF. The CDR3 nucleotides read TGTGCCGAGGGGCCACAGGGCTACACCTTC.

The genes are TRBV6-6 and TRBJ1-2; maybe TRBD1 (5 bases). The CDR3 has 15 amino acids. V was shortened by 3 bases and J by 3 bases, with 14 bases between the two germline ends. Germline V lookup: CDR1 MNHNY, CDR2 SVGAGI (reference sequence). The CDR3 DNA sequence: TGTGCCAGCAGTTATGGTAGGGGCGCTGACTATGGCTACACCTTC. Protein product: CASSYGRGADYGYTF.